The clone carrying this T cell receptor (beta chain) was counted ten times or more. Time point: blood at routine non-recurrence follow-up after resection. Single TCR cDNA molecules each had their own unique molecular identifier. Using its own MiXCR run on the 5' RACE reads, TCRdb lists one record per CDR3 protein. Counted here are about 94,000 distinct CDR3 sequences, 15% to 20% occurring once; the ten biggest clones make up roughly a fifth. The germline V gene has CDR1 SNHLY and CDR2 FYNNEI. The V end lost 5 bases, the J end lost 4 bases, and 18 bases lay between the germline ends. This CDR3 is 15 amino acids long. The data stem from a study of spatial heterogeneity in lung cancer. The wider study: The follow-up PBMC samples were sequenced whenever they were available. The median time to follow-up was around 24 months after resection. Raw sequencing reads included, on average, more than ten appearances of each unique TCR and UMI combination.

Here the sequenced sample was PBMCs, taken at follow-up. The source of this sequence is a male donor with early-stage non-small cell lung cancer. The rearrangement uses TRBV2 and TRBJ2-7; no reliable D call. The CDR3 spells CASSFLSGYQYEQYF. The CDR3 bases are TGTGCCAGCAGTTTCCTTTCCGGGTACCAGTACGAGCAGTACTTC. Full variable domain (remainder filled in from reference TRBV2 and TRBJ2-7): EPEVTQTPSHQVTQMGQEVILRCVPISNHLYFYWYRQILGQKVEFLVSFYNNEISEKSEIFDDQFSVERPDGSNFTLKIRSTKLEDSAMYFCASSFLSGYQYEQYFGPGTRLTVT.